This TCR beta chain is drawn from a study of CD8 T cells in ankylosing spondylitis. In regard to this clonotype: Its antigen is unidentified.

Study-wide findings and caveats: Disease-linked clones bore a CD8+ phenotype, appearing relatively rarely in peripheral blood. Matched ankylosing spondylitis synovial fluid reportedly contained a significantly enriched population of disease-linked clones.

MiXCR, applied by TCRdb to the 5' RACE reads, yields one record per CDR3 protein. The table records 350,000 or so distinct CDR3 sequences, roughly 10% of them present only once. The sequencing input was blood, either unsorted or a sorted T cell fraction (not recorded which). The clonotype was recovered from a female donor with ankylosing spondylitis or in good health (not recorded which).

CDR3 residues: CASSSTTWGVAFF. The CDR3 DNA is TGTGCCAGCAGCTCCACCACATGGGGGGTGGCTTTCTTT. The chain links TRBV7-3 to TRBJ1-1; perhaps TRBD1 as D (5 bases). Per germline, CDR1 SGHTA and CDR2 FQGTGA. With 4 bases removed from V and 11 bases from J, the gap between germline ends came to 17 bases. This CDR3 has 13 amino acids.